This TCR beta chain comes out of a study of blood T cell repertoires in COVID-19. Looking at the study overall: From the United States, Italy and Spain came samples of acute and convalescent COVID-19.

The CDR3 extends over 14 amino acids. V shed 0 bases and J shed 2 bases, with 9 bases lying between them. Germline lookup yields CDR1 SGHNT and CDR2 YYREEE (reference sequence). The protocol was immunoSEQ multiplex PCR, while the TCRdb copy is restricted to in-frame clones and leaves out a portion. The sample has over 95,000 clones; 84% are singletons. This sequence joins TRBV5-4 and TRBJ2-7, with D possibly being TRBD2 (5 bases). This TCR was sampled from a man between 65 and 80 years old with active or convalescent COVID-19. Sample: peripheral blood. The CDR3 is CASSLGGLPYEQYF. The CDR3 DNA is TGTGCCAGCAGCTTGGGAGGGTTACCCTACGAGCAGTACTTC.